A single sample gave rise to the 30 T cell receptor beta chains below, sequenced in a study of blood T cell repertoires in COVID-19. Sequencing was performed with immunoSEQ multiplex PCR; in TCRdb, only in-frame clones are kept and a portion is missing. This sample has more than 300,000 clones; roughly 88% occur once, and the top ten carry roughly 1.7%. The sequenced sample consisted of peripheral blood. The receptors originated from a woman in her thirties with COVID-19, enrolled during active disease.

The chain is built from TRBV28 and TRBJ1-4, with 11 bases matching TRBD1. The length of the CDR3 is 21 residues. From germline, CDR1 is MDHEN and CDR2 SYDVKM. Germline trimming cut 6 bases from V and 0 bases from J; bases unmatched to any gene: 18. The CDR3 nucleotides are TGTGCCAGCAGGAATCGGACAGGGGGCTCTTCCAGACATCCAACTAATGAAAAACTGTTTTTT. Encoded protein: CASRNRTGGSSRHPTNEKLFF.

This clone was seen only once. The chain couples TRBV19 to TRBJ1-2; 8 nucleotides line up with TRBD1. Looked up from germline, CDR1 is LNHDA and CDR2 is SQIVND (reference sequence). The CDR3 sequence is 16 residues long. The junction had 11 bases not matched to a gene; V was cut back by 4 bases and J by 4 bases. CDR3 region: CASSKVPGGAGYGYTF. CDR3 DNA: TGTGCCAGTAGTAAGGTCCCAGGGGGCGCCGGCTATGGCTACACCTTC.

The V and J genes are TRBV30 and TRBJ1-4, with D maybe TRBD1 (6 bases). Trimming took 5 bases from V and 0 from J, leaving 10 bases between them. Germline CDR1 is GTSNPN and CDR2 is SVGIG (reference sequence). The CDR3 loop spans 14 amino acids. CDR3: CAWQGPTTNEKLFF. The CDR3 DNA reads as TGTGCCTGGCAGGGGCCCACAACTAATGAAAAACTGTTTTTT. The complete variable domain, with remaining parts taken from reference TRBV30 and TRBJ1-4, reads SQTIHQWPATLVQPVGSPLSLECTVEGTSNPNLYWYRQAAGRGLQLLFYSVGIGQISSEVPQNLSASRPQDRQFILSSKKLLLSDSGFYLCAWQGPTTNEKLFFGSGTQLSVL.

This clone showed up just a few times. Different DNA sequences within this sample yield the same CDR3. This chain links TRBV6-5 with TRBJ1-4; 7 nucleotides agree with TRBD1. CDR3 length: 14 residues. CDR1 MNHEY and CDR2 SVGAGI come from the germline V gene. Losses at the gene ends were 5 bases for V and 5 bases for J; bases not matched to a gene: 5. The CDR3 DNA follows: TGTGCCAGCAGTCCCGACAGGGTAAATGAAAAACTGTTTTTT. This translates into CASSPDRVNEKLFF.

With respect to this clone: One end of the junction is discordant with germline, which a read error may explain. This CDR3 is CASSILNSEAFF. Written as DNA, the CDR3 is TGTGCCAGCAGTATCTTGAACTCTGAAGCTTTCTTT. This chain connects TRBV28 to TRBJ1-1; D remains ambiguous. Germline V gives CDR1 MDHEN, CDR2 SYDVKM. This CDR3 region has 12 residues.

The chain uses TRBV9 and TRBJ2-3; D is unclear. Germline V lookup: CDR1 SGDLS, CDR2 YYNGEE. V was cut by 2 bases and J by 4 bases, with 5 bases left in between. The CDR3 has 12 residues. The CDR3 DNA reads TGTGCCAGCAGCGTCCAGTCAGATACGCAGTATTTT. Amino acids: CASSVQSDTQYF.

The DNA for the CDR3 is TGCGCCAGCAGCCGCGACAGGGGGCTGGAGACCCAGTACTTC. Its translation: CASSRDRGLETQYF. The chain combines TRBV4-1 with TRBJ2-5; 10 bases align to TRBD1. Germline V lookup: CDR1 MGHRA, CDR2 YSYEKL. Germline trimming cut 4 bases from V and 5 bases from J; bases unmatched to any gene: 4. The CDR3 runs 14 residues.

V is TRBV2 and J is TRBJ1-2; 10 bases match TRBD1. Germline CDR1 is SNHLY and CDR2 is FYNNEI. J was trimmed by 5 bases and V by 8 bases; bases with no gene match: 5. This CDR3 has 13 residues. Written as DNA, the CDR3 is TGTGCCAGCCGGGGGACAGGGGTTTATGGCTACACCTTC. This sequence encodes CASRGTGVYGYTF.

This chain connects TRBV18 to TRBJ1-4; unclear D gene. Germline CDR1 and CDR2: KGHSH and LQKENI. Trimming shortened V by 2 bases and J by 4 bases, and 8 bases separated the two germline ends. This CDR3 region has 14 residues. The CDR3 sequence: CASSPGQVNEKLFF. CDR3 DNA sequence: TGTGCCAGCTCACCAGGGCAGGTTAATGAAAAACTGTTTTTT.

The chain employs TRBV19 and TRBJ2-1; perhaps TRBD2 as D (5 bases). Germline lookup yields CDR1 LNHDA and CDR2 SQIVND (reference sequence). The CDR3 covers 12 residues. The V and J ends lost 3 bases and 12 bases respectively, with 12 bases between them. The CDR3 coding sequence is TGTGCCAGTAGTATTACGGGGTGGGGGCAGTTCTTC. The encoded protein is CASSITGWGQFF.

The chain is built from TRBV7-3 and TRBJ1-5; maybe TRBD1 (5 bases). The germline V and J ends were trimmed by 2 bases and 0 bases, with 8 bases remaining between them. CDR1 SGHTA and CDR2 FQGTGA come from the germline V gene. This CDR3 spans 15 amino acids. In nucleotides, the CDR3 is TGTGCCAGCAGCTTATCAGGGAATAGCAATCAGCCCCAGCATTTT. Amino acids: CASSLSGNSNQPQHF.

V usage is TRBV28 and J usage is TRBJ1-6; D unresolved. The CDR3 has 13 amino acids. V was shortened by 7 bases and J by 0 bases, with 4 bases between the two germline ends. Looked up from germline, CDR1 is MDHEN and CDR2 is SYDVKM. The CDR3 DNA sequence: TGTGCCAGCATGAGCTCCTATAATTCACCCCTCCACTTT. This translates into CASMSSYNSPLHF. Complete variable domain (other parts from reference TRBV28 and TRBJ1-6): DVKVTQSSRYLVKRTGEKVFLECVQDMDHENMFWYRQDPGLGLRLIYFSYDVKMKEKGDIPEGYSVSREKKERFSLILESASTNQTSMYLCASMSSYNSPLHFGNGTRLTVT.

The count of this clone is one. The chain employs TRBV6-6 and TRBJ2-3; 7 nucleotides agree with TRBD2. V trimming: 5 bases; J trimming: 5 bases; junction bases outside the gene matches: 13. CDR3 size: 16 residues. The germline gives CDR1 MNHNY, CDR2 SVGAGI (reference sequence). The CDR3 nucleotides are TGTGCCAGCAGTCCCCCCGCCTCGCGGGGGTTAGATACGCAGTATTTT. It specifies CASSPPASRGLDTQYF.

The chain combines TRBV4-1 with TRBJ1-2; TRBD1 matches 7 bases. The germline gives CDR1 MGHRA, CDR2 YSYEKL. CDR3 size: 14 residues. J was trimmed by 8 bases and V by 4 bases; bases with no gene match: 10. CDR3 nucleotides: TGCGCCAGCAGCCGCCTAGGGGGCTCGGAAGGCTACACCTTC. The encoded protein is CASSRLGGSEGYTF.

The J gene is TRBJ1-2, the V gene TRBV7-8; D is perhaps TRBD1 (6 bases). Trimming took 1 base from V and 8 from J, leaving 14 bases between them. Per germline, CDR1 SGHVS and CDR2 FQNEAQ. The CDR3 contains 14 residues. DNA for the CDR3: TGTGCCAGCAGCTTAGGGCCAGGGGATGAGGGCTACACCTTC. It encodes CASSLGPGDEGYTF.

The chain has TRBV19 and TRBJ2-3, with D maybe TRBD2 (6 bases). The V end lost 8 bases, the J end lost 2 bases, and 11 bases lay between the germline ends. CDR3 length: 13 residues. CDR1 and CDR2 (germline): LNHDA, SQIVND (reference sequence). The CDR3 spells CASGGFNTDTQYF. CDR3 in DNA: TGTGCCAGTGGGGGGTTTAACACAGATACGCAGTATTTT.

V and J are TRBV6-2 or TRBV6-3 and TRBJ2-1, with TRBD1 matching over 9 bases. The germline CDR1 and CDR2 sequences are MNHEY and SVGEGT. The J segment lost 7 bases and the V segment lost 0 bases, leaving 10 bases of the junction unmatched. The CDR3 loop spans 17 amino acids. CDR3 DNA: TGTGCCAGCAGTTACTCCCCCCTAGGACAGGGGATGAATGAGCAGTTCTTC. Protein sequence: CASSYSPLGQGMNEQFF.

V usage is TRBV11-3 and J usage is TRBJ1-1; D unclear. Germline-derived CDR1 and CDR2 are SGHNT and YENEEA. CDR3 length equals 12 residues. Trimming shortened V by 5 bases and J by 4 bases, and 8 bases separated the two germline ends. The CDR3 reads CASSQIITEAFF. The CDR3 DNA follows: TGTGCCAGCAGCCAGATAATCACTGAAGCTTTCTTT.

The gene calls are TRBV28 and TRBJ1-5, with 10 bases identical to TRBD1. Germline CDR1 reads MDHEN; CDR2 reads SYDVKM. The CDR3 length is 16 residues. Unmatched junction bases numbered 5, after V lost 3 bases and J lost 3 bases. The chain's CDR3 is CASSLGTGADNQPQHF. CDR3 in DNA: TGTGCCAGCAGTTTGGGGACAGGGGCCGACAATCAGCCCCAGCATTTT.

This clone occurred many times. The rearrangement uses TRBV20-1 and TRBJ1-5, with 8 nucleotides matching TRBD1. This CDR3 spans 13 amino acids. Germline assignment: CDR1 DFQATT and CDR2 SNEGSKA (reference sequence). The ends lost 3 bases at V and 5 bases at J; junction bases unmatched: 3. Written as DNA, the CDR3 is TGCAGTGCTAGTCAGGGGGCGGATCAGCCCCAGCATTTT. Encoded protein: CSASQGADQPQHF.

V gene TRBV6-5 combines with J gene TRBJ1-4; a possible D gene is TRBD1 (6 bases). From germline, CDR1 is MNHEY and CDR2 SVGAGI. This CDR3 has 15 residues. The V gene lost 5 bases and the J gene lost 6 bases, with 16 bases spanning the gap. The CDR3 loop reads CASSLTTGRYEKLFF. CDR3 sequence (DNA): TGTGCCAGCAGTCTAACGACAGGCCGTTATGAAAAACTGTTTTTT.

CDR3 nucleotides: TGTGCCAGCAGGCAAACAGGGGCTCTGAGCTCCTACAATGAGCAGTTCTTC. This sequence encodes CASRQTGALSSYNEQFF. This chain joins TRBV2 and TRBJ2-1; 7 bases line up with TRBD1. This CDR3 region has 17 residues. The trim removed 6 bases at V and 0 bases at J, leaving 11 bases unmatched. Germline CDR1 and CDR2: SNHLY and FYNNEI.

This chain joins TRBV6-5 and TRBJ2-1; D gene unclear. Germline CDR1 and CDR2: MNHEY and SVGAGI. This CDR3 spans 11 amino acids. V was shortened by 5 bases and J by 9 bases, with 8 bases between the two germline ends. CDR3 sequence reads: CASSRESEQFF. The CDR3 DNA reads TGTGCCAGCAGTAGAGAGAGTGAGCAGTTCTTC.

The chain employs TRBV27 and TRBJ1-5; a possible D gene is TRBD1 (5 bases). Trimming pared 7 bases from V and 2 bases from J, leaving 12 bases between. The CDR3 spans 14 residues. Germline CDR1 reads MNHEY; CDR2 reads SMNVEV (reference sequence). The CDR3 protein is CASILWGGNQPQHF. CDR3 DNA: TGTGCCAGCATTCTTTGGGGGGGCAATCAGCCCCAGCATTTT.

This chain connects TRBV14 to TRBJ2-1; D might be TRBD2 (6 bases). Germline values: CDR1 SGHDN, CDR2 FVKESK. V was trimmed by 4 bases and J by 9 bases, leaving 19 bases between them. The CDR3 has 15 residues. DNA for the CDR3: TGTGCCAGCAGCCCGCGGGGTCCTGCGGTGGGTGAGCAGTTCTTC. This sequence encodes CASSPRGPAVGEQFF.

The V and J genes are TRBV12-3 or TRBV12-4 and TRBJ1-2; D call uncertain. With 5 bases removed from V and 8 bases from J, the gap between germline ends came to 15 bases. CDR3 length equals 13 residues. The CDR3 nucleotides are TGTGCCAGCAGTCTTCGTTCGGGGTACGGCTACACCTTC. Translated, it gives CASSLRSGYGYTF.

The table lists this clone with a count of one. This chain connects TRBV3-1 (or the pseudogene TRBV3-2) to TRBJ1-6; D not certain. Germline V gene sequence: CDR1 LGHDT, CDR2 YNNKEL (reference sequence). Trimming pared 1 base from V and 8 bases from J, leaving 9 bases between. The CDR3 covers 14 residues. The CDR3: CASSQGVRDSPLHF. The CDR3 DNA is TGTGCCAGCAGCCAAGGGGTCCGGGATTCACCCCTCCACTTT.

The chain links TRBV30 to TRBJ2-6; D may be TRBD2 (6 bases). The CDR3 has 15 amino acids. Germline V gives CDR1 GTSNPN, CDR2 SVGIG (reference sequence). V gave up 0 bases and J gave up 1 base, with 7 bases separating them. CDR3: CAWSVEGSGANVLTF. In DNA, the CDR3 is TGTGCCTGGAGTGTGGAGGGTTCTGGGGCCAACGTCCTGACTTTC.

The V gene is TRBV12-3 or TRBV12-4, the J gene TRBJ1-2, with 8 bases lining up with TRBD1. The CDR3 length is 13 residues. The J segment lost 4 bases and the V segment lost 7 bases, leaving 5 bases of the junction unmatched. The CDR3 region is CASTIQGGYGYTF. In DNA form, the CDR3 reads TGTGCCAGCACGATACAGGGGGGCTATGGCTACACCTTC.

The V gene is TRBV18, the J gene TRBJ2-5, with 11 bases lining up with TRBD2. V trimming: 3 bases; J trimming: 7 bases; junction bases outside the gene matches: 7. The CDR3 is made up of 15 amino acids. Germline loops: CDR1 KGHSH, CDR2 LQKENI. CDR3: CASSPKGLAVGTQYF. DNA of the CDR3: TGTGCCAGCTCACCTAAGGGACTAGCGGTAGGGACCCAGTACTTC. The variable domain in full, completed from reference TRBV18 and TRBJ2-5, reads NAGVMQNPRHLVRRRGQEARLRCSPMKGHSHVYWYRQLPEEGLKFMVYLQKENIIDESGMPKERFSAEFPKEGPSILRIQQVVRGDSAAYFCASSPKGLAVGTQYFGPGTRLLVL.